This T cell receptor (beta chain) was recorded in a study of cytomegalovirus exposure and HLA in healthy donors (dated 2017 in TCRdb). Study-wide context: An earlier analysis of approximately 640 of the donors reported roughly 270 Gb of sequence data and roughly 100 million unique TCR beta sequences from some 180 million T cells. The study used immunosequencing to profile the T cell repertoires of 600 to 850 subjects and linked those repertoires to cytomegalovirus serostatus. Rather than using new phenotypic data, the later analysis identified candidate immune exposures from TCR beta sequences and from how often those sequences occurred across donors. Donor age, sex, ethnicity and CMV serostatus were compiled together with the repertoire data. Of the roughly 430 genotyped donors, 65% to 90% fell in the genetic ancestry cluster associated with self-reported Caucasian donors. A later analysis re-examined previously published TCR beta repertoires from 500 to 700 donors and added high-resolution HLA genotyping to investigate patterns of TCR occurrence. A later genetic analysis used genome-wide SNP genotypes for about 65% of the roughly 670 donors, treating that subset as a discovery cohort. The study aimed to test whether cataloging public T cell receptors could reveal signatures of past pathogen exposure. In an earlier analysis of 587 of the donors, high-throughput TCR beta sequencing was used to judge whether each TCR beta V gene segment behaved as functional or pseudogenic. To predict cytomegalovirus infection status, the study brought together high-throughput TCR immunosequencing, statistical association of individual TCRs with disease status, and machine learning. Because of strong linkage in the cohort, roughly five DR-DQ haplotypes were treated as single units for association and clustering. All discovery cohort repertoires had been generated on a single sequencing platform. Across around 400 genotyped donors of the cohort, an average of approximately 200,000 unique TCR beta nucleotide sequences per donor were sequenced, and approximately 17% of those sequences were non-productive. Besides the first cohort of approximately 670 subjects, a separate validation cohort made up of over a hundred different subjects was used. HLA typing covered class I and class II loci at four-digit resolution. An early release covering 500 to 750 HLA-typed donors comprised around 300 gigabases of sequencing data and tens of millions of unique TCR sequences. Typing coverage differed by locus: A, B, C, DRB1 and DQB1 were typed in about 620-630 donors, DQA1 in 522, DPA1 in 600 to 610, and DPB1 in just under 490.

As regards this clone: Its antigen remains unidentified. No qualities accompany the bases; no much larger clone lies one base away.

The paper as a whole reports these results and caveats: In an earlier analysis of some 500 of the donors, most TCR beta V segments were observed in productive rearrangements about 90% or about 30% of the time, broadly matching IMGT annotations. According to a later analysis, parvovirus B19, influenza, CMV and Epstein-Barr virus appeared linked to several top co-occurrence clusters. A further reported finding was that TCR beta sequences accurately predicted the HLA-A and HLA-B alleles for most subjects in the first cohort. According to a later genetic analysis, donors in an Asian-associated ancestry cluster had fewer N-insertions in productive TCRs than the approximately 630-donor mean. Most CMV-associated TCR beta chains appeared to be HLA-restricted in a later analysis, and the HLA associations seemed to be driven largely by CMV exposure. Presence/absence analyses assumed roughly uniform sequencing depth across donors, an assumption that may not hold. A later analysis found that TCR association rates varied across HLA loci, with DRB1 alleles showing the most associated TCRs and HLA-C alleles the fewest. The classifier was reported to diagnose cytomegalovirus status with high specificity and sensitivity in both the original and validation cohorts. A few of the identified cytomegalovirus-associated TCR beta chains were confirmed in vitro to be specific for cytomegalovirus antigens. Strong co-occurrence of HLA alleles, especially DR and DQ, made assigning TCR associations to individual alleles difficult. Because HLA typing was missing for some donors at each locus, association tests included only the typed subset. A cluster of highly shared sequence variants was judged likely to represent a technical artifact of the sequencing pipeline. In this cohort, only TCR beta chains were sequenced, and detectable features were limited by the absence of alpha or paired-chain data. Because counts were too low, seventeen rarely observed V segments, including chromosome 9 orphons, were left out of the earlier analysis of about 620 of the donors. In a later analysis, HLA-associated TCR beta chains showed more clonal expansion and lower generation probabilities than non-associated chains that were equally common. A later analysis associated 16,951 TCR beta sequences with specific HLA alleles at a false discovery rate of 0.05. Linkage disequilibrium might explain the correlated functional status among segregating V segments, but an unknown experimental factor could not be ruled out. A later genetic analysis associated a missense DCLRE1C variant with V-gene and J-gene trimming of TCR beta chains, and an independent cohort replicated the association. Most TCR sequences were observed very rarely across donors, whereas some public TCRs were present in many individuals. Some IMGT-functional V segments, including TRBV6-2 and TRBV6-3, could not be distinguished by the 87-base-pair reads and were therefore excluded. Immune exposure information for the cohort was limited to CMV serostatus. The study gave a list of more than 150 TCR beta chains associated with cytomegalovirus. It was suggested by the authors that the approach could potentially be generalized to other disease states and immunological phenotypes.

CDR1 and CDR2, looked up from the germline V gene, are MNHEY and SVGAGI. Spanning cysteine to phenylalanine, the CDR3 consists of 15 amino acids. Just the 45-base CDR3 DNA is kept, in frame starting at base 1. V was cut back by 6 bases and J by 6 bases, leaving a gap of 17 bases between them. The cohort consisted of fewer than 700 healthy bone marrow donors. At the time of sampling, every cohort member was nominally healthy, though immune exposures that went unrecorded were likely present. The donor tested CMV seropositive and was one of the 289 seropositive cohort members. A peripheral blood sample was collected from each donor, and TCR beta sequencing was performed on peripheral blood mononuclear cells. Genomic DNA extraction from the blood cell samples was performed with the Qiagen DNeasy Blood Extraction Kit. Libraries were constructed by the immunoSEQ multiplex PCR assay. A mixture of 60 forward primers for TCR Vbeta segments and 13 reverse primers for TCR Jbeta segments was used in the multiplex PCR. The CDR3 region of rearranged TCR beta genes was amplified from genomic DNA with a multiplex PCR assay. On the Illumina HiSeq System, the amplified TCR beta libraries were sequenced as 87-base-pair reads. On the authors' methods: A later analysis counted about 76 million unique TCR beta chains across the 690 or so repertoires, and approximately 11 million of these chains were shared by at least two donors. A nearest-neighbor algorithm error-corrected the raw reads and collapsed the reads into unique sequences, merging closely related sequences to remove PCR and sequencing errors. CDR3 sequences were aligned to IMGT reference sequences to assign V, D and J gene segments. For a sequence to be retained, a match of at least six nucleotides to both a V gene segment and a J gene segment was required. A rearrangement counted as productive if the CDR3 had no stop codons and remained in frame with V and J, and every other rearrangement counted as non-productive. Following IMGT convention, CDR3 was defined as the stretch from the second conserved V-encoded cysteine up to the conserved J-encoded phenylalanine. The earlier analysis of 550 to 650 of the donors excluded any sequence lacking an unambiguous match to a single V gene segment. In an earlier analysis of around 590 of the donors, a V segment was called functional when productive rearrangements were above 56.7%, and segregating when the standard deviation between donors exceeded 5%. To diagnose cytomegalovirus status from the catalog of TCR beta chain sequences, a statistical classification framework was built. In a later analysis, TCR nucleotide sequences were compared against IMGT/GENE-DB human TR gene sequences so that V and J genes could be assigned. In a later analysis, CDR3 sequences and most-parsimonious VDJ recombination scenarios were assigned using the TCRdist pipeline. In a later analysis, every TCR beta chain was defined by the combination of its CDR3 amino acid sequence and its V-gene family, and reads without a unique V-gene family were dropped. In a later analysis, 500 to 700 highly shared, low-generation-probability nucleotide sequences were removed to address suspected cross-contamination and a sequencing artifact. In a later analysis, a clonal expansion index was calculated for each public chain from normalized within-repertoire ranks of inferred template counts. Generation probabilities in a later analysis came from a VDJ recombination model fitted to out-of-frame rearrangements, and those results were checked against IGoR. A later analysis scored TCR-TCR, TCR-HLA and TCR-CMV co-occurrence with hypergeometric tests, applying a repertoire-size bias correction to TCR pairs. In a later analysis, false discovery rates were estimated by permuting HLA or CMV assignments 20 times. In a later analysis, co-occurring TCRs were grouped using DBSCAN, and TCRdist sequence similarity was added for clustering within HLA-allele-positive subsets. Co-occurrence clustering excluded repertoires with fewer than 30,000 or more than 120,000 public chains, plus five with anomalous nucleotide sharing. What TCRdb holds here is the immuneACCESS table cut down to in-frame rearrangements. Part of the clones is not present; checked against another copy, under half of the missing clones reflect an unresolved V gene, and the others are unexplained. V and J calls and clone size are those listed in that table; D and trimming were worked out from the DNA. Within this sample are about 120,000 clones, with about three quarters of them counted one time only. Of the sample, about 12% falls within the top ten clones.

The chain uses TRBV6-5 and TRBJ2-2; the D gene cannot be resolved reliably. The sample taken for sequencing was PBMCs. The TCR was taken from a woman between 40 and 50 years old in good health and CMV-seropositive. This receptor has the CDR3 CASSYLEFQAGELFF. The sequenced DNA is TGTGCCAGCAGCTATCTAGAATTCCAAGCCGGGGAGCTGTTTTTT.